This T cell receptor beta chain was recovered during a study of regulatory T cells in long-lasting Graves disease (dated by TCRdb to the early 2020s). Concerning the study at large: Newly diagnosed Graves' disease patients had taken antithyroid drugs for less than 3 months. Persistent Graves' disease patients were compared with newly diagnosed Graves' disease patients by peripheral blood TCR sequencing and RNA sequencing. The study was registered as a clinical trial and conducted in China. A total of approximately 35 samples underwent TCR sequencing: about 13 from persistent and some 20 from newly diagnosed Graves' disease patients.

Sample time point, as interpreted from the label and publication: newly diagnosed GD, antithyroid drugs for less than 3 months. For both TCR sequencing and RNA sequencing, RNA was extracted from PBMCs using TRIzol. Graves' disease was diagnosed according to American Thyroid Association guidelines. Patients were recruited from an endocrinology department in Xi'an, China. Each patient gave approximately 8.8 milliliters of peripheral blood, collected in an EDTA anticoagulant tube. Ficoll Paque Plus density gradient separation was used to isolate PBMCs, and no further T cell sorting was done. An Agilent 2100 Bioanalyzer and agarose gel were used to check RNA quality, and a NanoDrop 2000 was used to measure RNA concentration. This clonotype was counted between two and nine times. Its binding antigen is unknown. It has no much larger one-base neighbor in the sample; base qualities were not kept. The library was prepared using multiplex PCR. TCRdb names Illumina HiSeq 4000 as the instrument used. CDR3 regions were amplified by Arm-PCR with iRepertoire HTBI primers to construct TCR beta libraries. Before sequencing, the PCR products went through gel purification. The study's own analysis went as follows. Gene usage analysis of CDR3 amino acid clonotypes used the 55 to 65 TRBV and about 14 TRBJ segments found across samples. COPE and FqMerger were used to merge filtered high-quality paired reads into contigs. Contigs were aligned with BLAST to IMGT TRBV, TRBD and TRBJ reference genes, and CDR3 was defined per IMGT. Any clonotype with a frequency above 0.1% was classified as a highly expanded clone. Repertoire diversity was measured by Shannon entropy, and V-J evenness by the Gini coefficient. A clonotype was considered public if more than one individual shared it. In-frame beta chains were kept once TCRdb had trimmed the public reads at Q25 with fastp and called clones with MiXCR. When rows share a CDR3 protein, they turn into one entry using the most common DNA and genes. The V and J calls, along with clone size, are taken from TCRdb and not from the paper's own processing. Here the sample has approximately 490,000 distinct CDR3 sequences; under 20% occur a single time. The ten largest clones take up 10% to 15% of the sample.

What the authors observed across the whole study: Persistent Graves' disease patients showed lower TCR Shannon entropy and fewer highly expanded clones than newly diagnosed patients, suggesting clonal expansion. Persistent disease showed preferential use of TRBV28, TRBJ1-2 and TRBJ2-5, whereas newly diagnosed disease favored TRBV20-1 and TRBJ2-1. The study examined only peripheral blood because the primary lesion, thyroid tissue, could not be accessed. Persistent patients shared more public clonotypes among themselves (under 3,000) than newly diagnosed patients did (approximately 870). The authors acknowledged the small sample size as a limitation that may reduce accuracy. Sequencing and analysis were limited to the TCR beta chain.

The V end gives up 4 bases and the J end 2 bases, leaving 11 bases in the junction not matched to a gene. Taken from cysteine to phenylalanine, the CDR3 has 16 residues. Just the 48-base CDR3 DNA is kept, in frame starting at base 1. Based on the germline V gene, the CDR1 and CDR2 sequences are MGHRA and YSYEKL. These data were likewise used in another study, on T cells in Graves' hyperthyroidism and ophthalmopathy. As that second study puts it: Graves' hyperthyroidism was defined as stable when no progression to ophthalmopathy occurred over 18 months of follow-up. Hyperthyroidism patients were newly diagnosed, with disease duration under 2 months, and aged 18 to 65 years. The study excluded patients with uncontrolled infections, other autoimmune diseases, pregnancy or lactation. Diagnoses were established on the basis of clinical symptoms, serum thyroxine and TRAb, thyroid ultrasound, and orbital computed tomography. A first-round RT-PCR of the TCR CDR3 used the HTBI primer set with the Qiagen OneStep RT-PCR kit. Most expanded thyroid clonotypes (frequency above 0.001) were also found in blood, which suggests that blood repertoires may mirror thyroid immune responses. Ophthalmopathy was separated from stable hyperthyroidism by a 13 V-J signature model, with approximately 90% sensitivity and around 81% specificity obtained in cross-validation and 80%/75% obtained in testing. In validation, the model predicted progression to ophthalmopathy a median of about 6.5 months before onset, with about 70% sensitivity and 72.22% specificity. To identify distinguishing TCR V-J signatures, a discovery cohort of 100 or so patients was used, comprising 40 to 45 with Graves' ophthalmopathy and around 57 with stable Graves' hyperthyroidism. An independent validation cohort of under 20 hyperthyroidism patients and roughly 16 patients who later progressed to ophthalmopathy tested prospective prediction of ophthalmopathy. For training and testing, the roughly 93 patients in the discovery cohort were randomly divided in a 7:3 ratio. In roughly six Graves' hyperthyroidism patients, the study also compared T-cell repertoires from thyroid tissue with T-cell repertoires from blood. Once sampling was done, hyperthyroidism patients were given methimazole at a starting dose of 30 mg daily, whereas ophthalmopathy patients were given high-dose intravenous methylprednisolone. A second multiplex PCR round built the libraries, followed by size selection and purification. Sequencing of the libraries was done on an Illumina HiSeq2000 using paired-end 100 bp reads. SOAPnuke was used to process the raw data, removing reads that contained adapters or uncalled bases, had a mean Phred below 15, or lacked an exact match to the constant primer or identifier. COPE v1.2.5 was used to merge the high-quality paired reads, and each unique nucleotide sequence was defined as a clonotype. Clonotypes were aligned to IMGT TRBV, TRBD and TRBJ reference segments using MiTCR v1.1. Analysis was restricted to V-J combinations with a frequency above 0.0001, which covered roughly 99% of repertoires. A TCS score was defined as the ratio between F50 (clonal expansion) and ExV (chaos), using BLOSUM62-based TCRdist between CDR3 peptides within each V-J. Welch's t-statistics and random forest reduced roughly 540 V-J features to 10 to 15, which were used in a naive Bayes classifier (R e1071). No statistical method was used to set the sample size in advance, and investigators knew the group allocation. The paper describes TCR Vbeta CDR3 sequencing of 135 peripheral blood samples, made up of 43 ophthalmopathy patients, roughly 80 hyperthyroidism patients and about 17 progressor patients.

This clonotype originated in a man aged 40-49 years with Graves disease. Donor details come from another sample of the same person, matched by shared clones. The rearranged chain carries TRBV4-1 and TRBJ2-7, and TRBD1 matches 7 of the central bases. The sample was peripheral blood mononuclear cells (PBMCs), taken at new diagnosis, from a patient treated with antithyroid drugs. In nucleotide form, the sequence is TGCGCCAGCAGCCCCATACCACAGGGGAGAACCTACGAGCAGTACTTC. The resulting protein is CASSPIPQGRTYEQYF.